The clone carrying this TCR beta chain occurred many times. These data are taken from a study of T-cell memory formation after mild COVID-19. This CDR3 contains 15 residues. Per the germline V gene, CDR1 is SGDLS and CDR2 is YYNGEE. V was clipped by 0 bases and J by 0 bases, with 10 bases between them. TCRdb passed the 5' RACE reads through MiXCR, listing each CDR3 protein once. The sample contains about 320,000 distinct CDR3 sequences, over 11% of which appear only once. The chain combines TRBV9 with TRBJ2-7; D is unclear. The receptor was derived from a man in his late teens or twenties who had mild COVID-19 (a few samples of this study predate the infection). Cell type and time point are not known. The sample taken for sequencing was PBMCs or a T cell subset sorted from them (not recorded which). DNA of the CDR3: TGTGCCAGCAGCGTAGCGGCAGTCAGCTCCTACGAGCAGTACTTC. Amino acid sequence: CASSVAAVSSYEQYF. Variable domain in full (rest from reference TRBV9 and TRBJ2-7): DSGVTQTPKHLITATGQRVTLRCSPRSGDLSVYWYQQSLDQGLQFLIQYYNGEERAKGNILERFSAQQFPDLHSELNLSSLELGDSALYFCASSVAAVSSYEQYFGPGTRLTVT.